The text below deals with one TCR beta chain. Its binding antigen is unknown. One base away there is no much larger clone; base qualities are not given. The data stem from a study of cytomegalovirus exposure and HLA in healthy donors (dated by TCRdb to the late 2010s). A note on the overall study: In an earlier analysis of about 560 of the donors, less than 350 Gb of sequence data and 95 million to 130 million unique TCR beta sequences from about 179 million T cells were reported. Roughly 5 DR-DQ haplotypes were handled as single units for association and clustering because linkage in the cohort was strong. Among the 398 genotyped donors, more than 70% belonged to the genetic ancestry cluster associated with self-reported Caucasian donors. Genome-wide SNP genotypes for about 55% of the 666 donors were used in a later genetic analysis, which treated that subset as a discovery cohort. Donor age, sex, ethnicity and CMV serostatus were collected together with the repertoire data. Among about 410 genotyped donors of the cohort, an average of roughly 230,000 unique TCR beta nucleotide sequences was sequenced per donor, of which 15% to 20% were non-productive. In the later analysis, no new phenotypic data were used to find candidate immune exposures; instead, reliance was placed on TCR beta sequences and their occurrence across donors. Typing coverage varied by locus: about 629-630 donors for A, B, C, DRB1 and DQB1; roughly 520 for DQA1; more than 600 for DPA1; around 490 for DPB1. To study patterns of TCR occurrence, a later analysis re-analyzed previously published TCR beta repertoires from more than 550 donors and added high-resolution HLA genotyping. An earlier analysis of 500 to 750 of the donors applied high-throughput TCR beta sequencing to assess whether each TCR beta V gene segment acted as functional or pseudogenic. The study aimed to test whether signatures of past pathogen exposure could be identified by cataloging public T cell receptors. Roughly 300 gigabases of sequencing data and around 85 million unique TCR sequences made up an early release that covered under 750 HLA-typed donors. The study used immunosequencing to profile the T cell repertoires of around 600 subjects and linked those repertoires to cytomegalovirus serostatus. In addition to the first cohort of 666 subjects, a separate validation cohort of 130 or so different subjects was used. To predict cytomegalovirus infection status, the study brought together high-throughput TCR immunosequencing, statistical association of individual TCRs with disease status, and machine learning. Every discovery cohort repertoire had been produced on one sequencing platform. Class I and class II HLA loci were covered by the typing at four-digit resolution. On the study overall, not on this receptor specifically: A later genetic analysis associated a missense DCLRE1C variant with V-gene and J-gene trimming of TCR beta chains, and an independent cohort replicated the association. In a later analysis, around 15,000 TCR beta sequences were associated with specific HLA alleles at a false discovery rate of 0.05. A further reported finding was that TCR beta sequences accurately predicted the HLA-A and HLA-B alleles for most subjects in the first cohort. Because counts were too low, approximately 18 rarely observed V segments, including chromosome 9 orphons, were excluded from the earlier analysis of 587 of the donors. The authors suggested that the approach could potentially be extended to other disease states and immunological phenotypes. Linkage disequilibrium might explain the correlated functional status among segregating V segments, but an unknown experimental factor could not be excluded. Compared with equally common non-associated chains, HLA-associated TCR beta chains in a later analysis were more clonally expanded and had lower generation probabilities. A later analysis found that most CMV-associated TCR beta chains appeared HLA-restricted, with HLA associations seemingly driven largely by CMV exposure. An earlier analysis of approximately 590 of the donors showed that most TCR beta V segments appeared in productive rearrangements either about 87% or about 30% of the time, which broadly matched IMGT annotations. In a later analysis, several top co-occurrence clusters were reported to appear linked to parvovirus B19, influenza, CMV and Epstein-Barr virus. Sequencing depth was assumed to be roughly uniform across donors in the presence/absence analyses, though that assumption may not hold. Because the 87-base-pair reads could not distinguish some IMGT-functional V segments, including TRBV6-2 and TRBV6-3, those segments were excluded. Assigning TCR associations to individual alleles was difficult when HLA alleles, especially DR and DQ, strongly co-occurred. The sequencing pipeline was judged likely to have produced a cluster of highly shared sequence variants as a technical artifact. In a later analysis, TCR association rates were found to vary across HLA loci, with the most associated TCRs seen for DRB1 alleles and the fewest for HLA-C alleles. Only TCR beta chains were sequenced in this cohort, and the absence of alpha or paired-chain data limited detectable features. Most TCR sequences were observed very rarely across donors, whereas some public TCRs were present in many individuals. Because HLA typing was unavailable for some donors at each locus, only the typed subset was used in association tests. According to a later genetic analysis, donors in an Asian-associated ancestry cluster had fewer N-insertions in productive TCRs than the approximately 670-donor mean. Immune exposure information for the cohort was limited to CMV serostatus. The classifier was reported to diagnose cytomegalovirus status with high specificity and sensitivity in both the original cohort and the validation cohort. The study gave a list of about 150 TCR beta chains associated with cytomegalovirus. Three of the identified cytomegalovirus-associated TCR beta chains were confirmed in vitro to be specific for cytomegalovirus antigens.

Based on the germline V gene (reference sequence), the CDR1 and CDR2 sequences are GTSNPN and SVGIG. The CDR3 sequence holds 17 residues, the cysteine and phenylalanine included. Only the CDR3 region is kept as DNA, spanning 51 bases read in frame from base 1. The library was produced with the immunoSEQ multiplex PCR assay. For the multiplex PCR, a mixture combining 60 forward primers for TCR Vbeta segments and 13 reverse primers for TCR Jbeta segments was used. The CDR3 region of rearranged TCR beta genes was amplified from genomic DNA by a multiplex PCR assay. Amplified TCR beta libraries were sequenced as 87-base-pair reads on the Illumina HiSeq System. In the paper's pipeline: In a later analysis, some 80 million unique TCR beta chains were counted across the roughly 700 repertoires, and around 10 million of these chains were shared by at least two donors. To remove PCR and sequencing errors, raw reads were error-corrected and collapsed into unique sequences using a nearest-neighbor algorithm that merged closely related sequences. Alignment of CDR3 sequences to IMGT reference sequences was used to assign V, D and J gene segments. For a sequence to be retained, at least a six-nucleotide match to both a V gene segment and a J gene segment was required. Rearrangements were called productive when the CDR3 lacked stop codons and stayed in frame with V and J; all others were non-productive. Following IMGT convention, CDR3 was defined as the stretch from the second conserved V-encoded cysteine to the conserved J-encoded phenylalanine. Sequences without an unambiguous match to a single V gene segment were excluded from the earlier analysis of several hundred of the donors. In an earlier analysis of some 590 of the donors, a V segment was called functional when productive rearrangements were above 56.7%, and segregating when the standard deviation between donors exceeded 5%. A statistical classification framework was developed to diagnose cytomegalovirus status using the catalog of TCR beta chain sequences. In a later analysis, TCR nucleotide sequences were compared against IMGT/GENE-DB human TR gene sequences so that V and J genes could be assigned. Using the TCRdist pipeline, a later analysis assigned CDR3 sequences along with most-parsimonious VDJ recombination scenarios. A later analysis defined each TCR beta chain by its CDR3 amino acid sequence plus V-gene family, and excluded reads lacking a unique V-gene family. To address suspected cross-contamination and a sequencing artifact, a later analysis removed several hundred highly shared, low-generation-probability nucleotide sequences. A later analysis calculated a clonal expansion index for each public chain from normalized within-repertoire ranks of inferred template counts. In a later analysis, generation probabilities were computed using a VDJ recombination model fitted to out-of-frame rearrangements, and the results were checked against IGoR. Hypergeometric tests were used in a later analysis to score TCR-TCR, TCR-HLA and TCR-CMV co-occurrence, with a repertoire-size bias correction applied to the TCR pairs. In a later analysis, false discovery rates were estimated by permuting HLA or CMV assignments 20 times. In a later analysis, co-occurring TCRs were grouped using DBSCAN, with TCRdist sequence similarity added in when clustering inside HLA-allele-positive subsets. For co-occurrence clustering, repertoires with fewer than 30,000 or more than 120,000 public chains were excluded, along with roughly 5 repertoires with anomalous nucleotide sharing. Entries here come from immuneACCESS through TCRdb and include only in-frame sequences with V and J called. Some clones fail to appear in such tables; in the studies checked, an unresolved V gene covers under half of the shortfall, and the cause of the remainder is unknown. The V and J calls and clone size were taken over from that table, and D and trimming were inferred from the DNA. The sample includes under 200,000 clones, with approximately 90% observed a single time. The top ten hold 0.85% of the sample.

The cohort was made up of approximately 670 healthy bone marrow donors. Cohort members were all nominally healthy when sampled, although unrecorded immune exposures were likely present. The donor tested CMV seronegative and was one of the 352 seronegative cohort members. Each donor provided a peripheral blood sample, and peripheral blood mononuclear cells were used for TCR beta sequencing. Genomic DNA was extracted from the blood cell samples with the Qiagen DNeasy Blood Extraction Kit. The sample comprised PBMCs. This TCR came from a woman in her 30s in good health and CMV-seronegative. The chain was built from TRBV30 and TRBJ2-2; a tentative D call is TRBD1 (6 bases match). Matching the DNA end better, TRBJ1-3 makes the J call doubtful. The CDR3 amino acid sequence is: CAWTLTGSFTSGNTIYF. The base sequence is TGTGCCTGGACCTTGACAGGTTCGTTCACGTCTGGAAACACCATATATTTT.